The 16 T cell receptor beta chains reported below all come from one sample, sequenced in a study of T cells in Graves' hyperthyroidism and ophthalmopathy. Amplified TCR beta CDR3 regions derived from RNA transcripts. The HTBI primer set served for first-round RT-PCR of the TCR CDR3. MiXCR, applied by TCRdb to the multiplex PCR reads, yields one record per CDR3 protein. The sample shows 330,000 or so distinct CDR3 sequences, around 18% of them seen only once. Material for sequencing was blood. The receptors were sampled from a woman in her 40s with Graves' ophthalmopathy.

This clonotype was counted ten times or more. The CDR3 loop is CSVEDQIYEQYF. The CDR3 bases are TGCAGCGTTGAAGACCAAATATACGAGCAGTACTTC. The rearrangement links TRBV29-1 to TRBJ2-7; no clear D gene. The CDR3 covers 12 residues. Germline V lookup: CDR1 SQVTM, CDR2 ANQGSEA. Deletions cut 0 bases from V and 4 bases from J, with 7 bases between.

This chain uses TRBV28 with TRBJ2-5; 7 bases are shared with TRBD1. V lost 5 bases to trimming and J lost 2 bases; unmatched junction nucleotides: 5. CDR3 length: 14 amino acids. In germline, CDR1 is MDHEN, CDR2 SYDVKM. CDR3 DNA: TGTGCCAGCAGTACCGGACAGGAACAAGAGACCCAGTACTTC. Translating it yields CASSTGQEQETQYF.

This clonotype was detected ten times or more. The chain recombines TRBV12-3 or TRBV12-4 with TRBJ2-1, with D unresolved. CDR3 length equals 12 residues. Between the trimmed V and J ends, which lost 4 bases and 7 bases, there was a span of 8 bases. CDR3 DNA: TGTGCCAGCAGTTCCCCCGGGAATGAGCAGTTCTTC. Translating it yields CASSSPGNEQFF.

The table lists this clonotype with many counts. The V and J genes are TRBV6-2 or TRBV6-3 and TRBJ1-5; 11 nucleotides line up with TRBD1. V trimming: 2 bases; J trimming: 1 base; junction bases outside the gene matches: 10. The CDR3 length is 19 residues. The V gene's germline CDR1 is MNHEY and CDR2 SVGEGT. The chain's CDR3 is CASSYRDRGTGKSNQPQHF. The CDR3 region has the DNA TGTGCCAGCAGTTACCGGGACAGGGGGACTGGGAAAAGCAATCAGCCCCAGCATTTT.

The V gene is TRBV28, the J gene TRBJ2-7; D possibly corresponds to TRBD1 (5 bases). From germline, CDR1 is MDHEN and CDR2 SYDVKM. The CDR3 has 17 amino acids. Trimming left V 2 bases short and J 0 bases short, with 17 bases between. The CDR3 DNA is TGTGCCAGCAGTTTAGGAAGGGGCCCGCCCGTCTCCTACGAGCAGTACTTC. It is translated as CASSLGRGPPVSYEQYF.

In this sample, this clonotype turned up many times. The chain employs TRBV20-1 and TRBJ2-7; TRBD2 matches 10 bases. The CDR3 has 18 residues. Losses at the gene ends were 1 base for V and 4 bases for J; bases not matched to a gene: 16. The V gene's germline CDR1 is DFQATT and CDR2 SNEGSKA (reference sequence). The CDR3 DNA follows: TGCAGTGCTAGAGTTAAGCGGGAGGGCCTCATACAGATTTACGAGCAGTACTTC. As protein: CSARVKREGLIQIYEQYF.

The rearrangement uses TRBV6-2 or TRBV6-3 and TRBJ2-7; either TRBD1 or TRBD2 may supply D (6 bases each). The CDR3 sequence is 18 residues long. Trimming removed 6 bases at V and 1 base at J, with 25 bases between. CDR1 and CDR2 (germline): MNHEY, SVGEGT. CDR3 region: CASSRQLGSGADSYEQYF. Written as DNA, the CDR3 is TGTGCCAGCAGCCGTCAATTAGGCTCGGGGGCGGATTCCTACGAGCAGTACTTC.

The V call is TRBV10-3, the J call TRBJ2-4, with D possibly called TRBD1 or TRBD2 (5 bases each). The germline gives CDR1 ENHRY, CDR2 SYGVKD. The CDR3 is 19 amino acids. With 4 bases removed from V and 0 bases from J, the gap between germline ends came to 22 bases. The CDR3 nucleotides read TGTGCCATCAGTGCCGGGGTCCTAACGGGGCATTTAGCCAAAAACATTCAGTACTTC. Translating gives CAISAGVLTGHLAKNIQYF.

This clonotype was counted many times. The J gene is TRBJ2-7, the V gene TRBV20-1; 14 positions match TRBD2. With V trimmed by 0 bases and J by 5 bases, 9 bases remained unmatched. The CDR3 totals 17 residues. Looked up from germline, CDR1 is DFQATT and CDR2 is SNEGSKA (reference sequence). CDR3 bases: TGCAGTGCTAGAGATCTCCCGGGACTAGCGGGAGTAGACGAGCAGTACTTC. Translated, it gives CSARDLPGLAGVDEQYF.

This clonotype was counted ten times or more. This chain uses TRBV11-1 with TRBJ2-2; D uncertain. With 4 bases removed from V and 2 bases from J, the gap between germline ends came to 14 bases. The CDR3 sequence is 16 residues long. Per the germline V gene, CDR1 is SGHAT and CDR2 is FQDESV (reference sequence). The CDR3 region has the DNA TGTGCCAGCAGCTCAACTGCTCGAATAAACACCGGGGAGCTGTTTTTT. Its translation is CASSSTARINTGELFF.

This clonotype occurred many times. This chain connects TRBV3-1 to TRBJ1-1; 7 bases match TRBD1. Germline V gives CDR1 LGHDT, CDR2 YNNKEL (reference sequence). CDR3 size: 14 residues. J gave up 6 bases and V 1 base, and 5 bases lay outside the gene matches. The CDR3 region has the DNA TGTGCCAGCAGCCAAGGAACAGGGGATGCTGAAGCTTTCTTT. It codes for CASSQGTGDAEAFF. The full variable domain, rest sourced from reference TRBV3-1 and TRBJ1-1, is DTAVSQTPKYLVTQMGNDKSIKCEQNLGHDTMYWYKQDSKKFLKIMFSYNNKELIINETVPNRFSPKSPDKAHLNLHINSLELGDSAVYFCASSQGTGDAEAFFGQGTRLTVV.

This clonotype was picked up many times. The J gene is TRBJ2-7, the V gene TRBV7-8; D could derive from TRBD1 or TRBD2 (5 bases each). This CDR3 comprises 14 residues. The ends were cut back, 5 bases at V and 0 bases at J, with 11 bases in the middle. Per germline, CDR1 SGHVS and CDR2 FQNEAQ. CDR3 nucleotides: TGTGCCAGCAGCACCCGGGACCACTCCTACGAGCAGTACTTC. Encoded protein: CASSTRDHSYEQYF.

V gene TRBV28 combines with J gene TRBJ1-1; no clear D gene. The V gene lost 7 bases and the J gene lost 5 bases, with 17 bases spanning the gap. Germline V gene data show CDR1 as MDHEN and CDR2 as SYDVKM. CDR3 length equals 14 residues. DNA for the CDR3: TGTGCCAGCACCCAAAGGAGGGCGAGGACTGAAGCTTTCTTT. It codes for CASTQRRARTEAFF. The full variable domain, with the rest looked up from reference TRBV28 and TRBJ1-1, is DVKVTQSSRYLVKRTGEKVFLECVQDMDHENMFWYRQDPGLGLRLIYFSYDVKMKEKGDIPEGYSVSREKKERFSLILESASTNQTSMYLCASTQRRARTEAFFGQGTRLTVV.

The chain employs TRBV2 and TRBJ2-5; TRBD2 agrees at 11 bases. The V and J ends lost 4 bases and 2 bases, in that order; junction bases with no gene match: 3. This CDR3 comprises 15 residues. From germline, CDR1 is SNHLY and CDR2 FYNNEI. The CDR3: CASSGLAGRQETQYF. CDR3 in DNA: TGTGCCAGCAGTGGACTAGCGGGAAGACAAGAGACCCAGTACTTC.

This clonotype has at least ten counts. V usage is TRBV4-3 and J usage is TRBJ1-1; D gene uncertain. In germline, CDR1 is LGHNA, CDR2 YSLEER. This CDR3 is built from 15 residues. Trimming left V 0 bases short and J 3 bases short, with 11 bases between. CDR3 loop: CASSQDSLFDTEAFF. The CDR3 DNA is TGCGCCAGCAGCCAAGATTCCCTTTTTGACACTGAAGCTTTCTTT.

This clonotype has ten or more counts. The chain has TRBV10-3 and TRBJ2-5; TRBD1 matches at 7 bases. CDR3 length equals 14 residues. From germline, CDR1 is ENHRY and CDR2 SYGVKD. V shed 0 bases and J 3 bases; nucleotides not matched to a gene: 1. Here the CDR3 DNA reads TGTGCCATCAGTGAGTCGGACAGGAAAGAGACCCAGTACTTC. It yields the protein CAISESDRKETQYF.